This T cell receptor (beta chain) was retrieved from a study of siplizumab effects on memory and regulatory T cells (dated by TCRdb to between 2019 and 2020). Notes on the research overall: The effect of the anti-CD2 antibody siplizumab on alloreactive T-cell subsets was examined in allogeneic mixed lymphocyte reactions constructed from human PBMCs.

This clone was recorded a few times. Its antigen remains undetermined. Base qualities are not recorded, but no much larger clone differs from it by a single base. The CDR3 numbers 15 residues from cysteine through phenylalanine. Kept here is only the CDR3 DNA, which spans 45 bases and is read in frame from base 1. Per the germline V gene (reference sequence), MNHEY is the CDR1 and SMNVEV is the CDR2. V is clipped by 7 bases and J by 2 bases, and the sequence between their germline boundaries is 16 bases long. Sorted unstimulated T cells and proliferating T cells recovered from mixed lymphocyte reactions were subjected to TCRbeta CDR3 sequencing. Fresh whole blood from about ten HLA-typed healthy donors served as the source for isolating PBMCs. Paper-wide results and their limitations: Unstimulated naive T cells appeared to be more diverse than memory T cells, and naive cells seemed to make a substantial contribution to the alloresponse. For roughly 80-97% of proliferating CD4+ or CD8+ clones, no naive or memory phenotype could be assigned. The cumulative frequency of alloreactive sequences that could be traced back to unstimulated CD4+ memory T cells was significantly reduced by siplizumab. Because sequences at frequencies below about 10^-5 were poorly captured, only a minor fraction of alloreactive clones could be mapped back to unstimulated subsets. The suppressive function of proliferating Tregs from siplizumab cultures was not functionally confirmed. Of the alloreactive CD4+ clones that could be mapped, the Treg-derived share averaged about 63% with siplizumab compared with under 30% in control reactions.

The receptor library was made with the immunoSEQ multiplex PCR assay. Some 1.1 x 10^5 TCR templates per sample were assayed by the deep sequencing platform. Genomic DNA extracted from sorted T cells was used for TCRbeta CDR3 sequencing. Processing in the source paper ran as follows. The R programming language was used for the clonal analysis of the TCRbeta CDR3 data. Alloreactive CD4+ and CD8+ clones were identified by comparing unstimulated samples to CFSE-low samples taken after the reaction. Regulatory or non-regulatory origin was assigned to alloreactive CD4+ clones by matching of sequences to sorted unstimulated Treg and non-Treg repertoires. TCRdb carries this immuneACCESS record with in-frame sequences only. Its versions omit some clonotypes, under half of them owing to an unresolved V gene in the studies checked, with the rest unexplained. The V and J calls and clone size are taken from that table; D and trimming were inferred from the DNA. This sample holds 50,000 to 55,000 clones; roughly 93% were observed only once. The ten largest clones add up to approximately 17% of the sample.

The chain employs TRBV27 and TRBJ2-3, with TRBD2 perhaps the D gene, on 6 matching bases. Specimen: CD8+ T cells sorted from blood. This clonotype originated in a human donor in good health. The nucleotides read TGTGCCAGCACCTTAAACGGGAGACCCACAGATACGCAGTATTTT. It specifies CASTLNGRPTDTQYF.